This T cell receptor (beta chain) is drawn from a study of response to subunit inactivated influenza vaccine. Findings of the study overall: The authors suggested that few new T cells are recruited per seasonal influenza vaccination.

The V end was cut by 4 bases, the J end by 1 base, with 13 bases between. The CDR3 length is 15 residues. Worth noting for this clonotype: Antigen: not known.

Via MiXCR, TCRdb re-called the RT-PCR reads, giving one row per CDR3 protein. Here the sample spans around 480,000 distinct CDR3 sequences, about 15% being singletons. This clonotype was obtained from a man aged 45-69 years who received an inactivated influenza vaccine. This chain uses TRBV12-3 or TRBV12-4 with TRBJ1-1; tentative D call: TRBD1 (6 bases). This specimen consisted of CD4+ T cells sorted from PBMCs, obtained 23 to 25 months after vaccination. The CDR3 DNA is TGTGCCAGCAGTTATCCGGGACACGCGAACACTGAAGCTTTCTTT. Amino acids: CASSYPGHANTEAFF.